The TCR beta chain under discussion was sequenced for a study of identical twins. General study points: Findings came from cross-sectional statistics, without long-term follow-up of donors.

V lost 0 bases to trimming and J lost 2 bases, with 10 bases between them. CDR1 ENHRY and CDR2 SYGVKD come from the germline V gene. This CDR3 is built from 15 residues. This clonotype has ten or more counts. Its antigen is not known. Template switching introduced a universal primer site, and the cDNA bore unique molecular identifiers. In TCRdb, the 5' RACE reads were re-called with MiXCR into one record per CDR3 protein. The sample has hundreds of thousands of distinct CDR3 sequences; approximately 7.3% are singletons. The same sample was also used in a study of yellow fever vaccine responses in identical twins.

Sample: CD8+ T cells sorted from blood. The rearrangement joins TRBV10-3 to TRBJ2-5, with D unresolved. The TCR originated in a woman younger than 30 in good health. The CDR3 coding sequence is TGTGCCATCAGTGAGTCGGGCTCGTCACAAGAGACCCAGTACTTC. It specifies CAISESGSSQETQYF.